This T cell receptor beta chain was profiled in a study of blood T cell repertoires in COVID-19. Original methodology: Reference gene primer amplification yielded estimated nucleated cell counts. The repertoire was sequenced with immunoSEQ multiplex PCR; TCRdb's copy has only in-frame clones and lacks some. The V and J calls and clone size are taken from that table; D and trimming were inferred from the DNA. Found here are about 120,000 clones, around 85% of them singletons; the top ten hold 3% to 5%. The sequence was obtained from a man aged 55 to 70 with acute or convalescent COVID-19. Sequenced input: peripheral blood.

CDR3 in amino acids: CASSLWGGGNTEAFF. CDR3 nucleotide sequence: TGTGCCAGCAGTTTATGGGGGGGAGGGAACACTGAAGCTTTCTTT. This chain uses TRBV27 with TRBJ1-1, with D possibly TRBD1 on 5 matching bases. The CDR3 covers 15 residues. Trimming removed 1 base from V and 1 base from J, with 10 bases in between. Germline V gene lookup returns CDR1 MNHEY and CDR2 SMNVEV (reference sequence).